These 31 T cell receptor beta chains came from one sample sequenced in a study of blood T cells in healthy people across ages (dated by TCRdb to 2015 to 2017). The library was built by means of 5' RACE. Sequencing took place on an Illumina HiSeq 2500. A second PCR of roughly 6 to 12 cycles was run with a J-beta primer mix and a sample-barcoded 5' primer. Using fastp trimming at Q25 and MiXCR clonotype assembly, TCRdb reanalyzed the public sequencing data and kept in-frame beta chains. Each entry merges the rows of one CDR3 protein and shows their most common DNA and genes. For this sample the table gives 700,000 or so distinct CDR3 sequences, of which approximately 22% were detected only once. Around 22% of the sample lies in the top ten. Sequenced input: blood. All receptors come from a man aged 70-80 years in good health.

This clonotype occurred a few times. The V and J genes are TRBV12-3 or TRBV12-4 and TRBJ1-4; D not resolved. The CDR3 is 14 amino acids. V dropped 2 bases and J dropped 7 bases, with 11 bases sitting between them. The CDR3 is CASSLMGNREKLFF. CDR3 bases: TGTGCCAGCAGTTTAATGGGAAACCGTGAAAAACTGTTTTTT.

This clonotype was seen a few times. This chain connects TRBV3-1 to TRBJ1-1; D might be TRBD1 (6 bases). The CDR3 length is 15 residues. Germline-derived CDR1 and CDR2 are LGHDT and YNNKEL (reference sequence). V was pared by 4 bases and J by 7 bases, with 19 bases between. The CDR3 loop reads CASSLRGGGAGEAFF. The CDR3 DNA is TGTGCCAGCAGCCTCAGGGGTGGGGGCGCAGGTGAAGCTTTCTTT.

This clonotype was counted a few times. The rearrangement uses TRBV6-2 or TRBV6-3 and TRBJ1-1; D remains unclear. The germline V gene encodes CDR1 MNHEY and CDR2 SVGEGT. The V gene lost 4 bases and the J gene lost 5 bases, with 17 bases spanning the gap. The CDR3 runs 15 residues. The CDR3 sequence is CASSLSDRRSTEAFF. The CDR3 region has the DNA TGTGCCAGCAGTTTATCCGACCGGCGGAGTACTGAAGCTTTCTTT.

The V call is TRBV20-1, the J call TRBJ2-5, with TRBD2 identical over 8 bases. The J call could be wrong; TRBJ2-1 is a better fit for the DNA end. This CDR3 contains 16 residues. Germline values: CDR1 DFQATT, CDR2 SNEGSKA (reference sequence). The DNA of the CDR3 is TGCAGTGCTAGGAGGGGAGGACTAGCTGGGGGAAATGAGCAGTTCTTC. Translation: CSARRGGLAGGNEQFF.

V is TRBV12-3 or TRBV12-4 and J is TRBJ2-1; no clear D gene. Deletions cut 3 bases from V and 8 bases from J, with 17 bases between. The CDR3 is 15 residues long. The chain's CDR3 is CASSFYRSFGDEQFF. CDR3 bases: TGTGCCAGCAGTTTTTATAGGAGCTTTGGAGATGAGCAGTTCTTC.

The gene calls are TRBV5-1 and TRBJ2-7, with 7 bases matching TRBD1. V lost 3 bases and J lost 2; bases outside the gene matches: 5. Germline V gives CDR1 SGHRS, CDR2 YFSETQ. CDR3 length equals 14 residues. This CDR3 is CASSSSTGPYEQYF. For the CDR3, the DNA is TGCGCCAGCAGCTCCTCGACAGGGCCCTACGAGCAGTACTTC.

V is TRBV5-1 and J is TRBJ2-3, with 10 bases aligning to TRBD2. The CDR3 consists of 15 residues. Losses at the gene ends were 4 bases for V and 7 bases for J; bases not matched to a gene: 9. CDR1 and CDR2 (germline): SGHRS, YFSETQ. This CDR3 is CASSPSGGLANTQYF. The CDR3 DNA sequence: TGCGCCAGCAGCCCTAGCGGGGGCCTTGCGAATACGCAGTATTTT.

Points on this clonotype: A junction boundary mismatches the germline segment, possibly from a read error. The chain recombines TRBV5-6 with TRBJ2-1; 14 bases map to TRBD2. The CDR3 has 16 residues. Germline CDR1 reads SGHDT; CDR2 reads YYEEEE. The CDR3 loop reads CAGSSGLAGANNEQFF. The CDR3 nucleotides read TGTGCCGGCAGCTCGGGACTAGCGGGGGCTAACAATGAGCAGTTCTTC. Looking up the rest from reference TRBV5-6 and TRBJ2-1 gives the full variable domain: DAGVTQSPTHLIKTRGQQVTLRCSPKSGHDTVSWYQQALGQGPQFIFQYYEEEERQRGNFPDRFSGHQFPNYSSELNVNALLLGDSALYLCAGSSGLAGANNEQFFGPGTRLTVL.

This clonotype was counted between two and nine times. V and J are TRBV4-1 and TRBJ1-4; D gene unclear. In germline, CDR1 is MGHRA, CDR2 YSYEKL. The CDR3 runs 17 residues. Trimming shortened V by 4 bases and J by 0 bases, and 15 bases separated the two germline ends. DNA of the CDR3: TGCGCCAGCAGCCCAGGACCCACGGGAGCAACTAATGAAAAACTGTTTTTT. The encoded protein is CASSPGPTGATNEKLFF.

This clonotype was seen a handful of times. This chain joins TRBV20-1 and TRBJ2-2; D gene unclear. The CDR3 is 11 residues long. Per germline, CDR1 DFQATT and CDR2 SNEGSKA (reference sequence). The V end was cut by 2 bases, the J end by 7 bases, with 5 bases between. Here the CDR3 reads CSARLGGELFF. In DNA, the CDR3 is TGCAGTGCTAGACTTGGCGGGGAGCTGTTTTTT.

This clonotype was seen many times. The J gene is TRBJ2-3, the V gene TRBV2; D uncertain. Germline V gene sequence: CDR1 SNHLY, CDR2 FYNNEI. The CDR3 runs to 13 residues. With 6 bases removed from V and 2 bases from J, the gap between germline ends came to 9 bases. CDR3 sequence reads: CASSNNPTDTQYF. CDR3 nucleotides: TGTGCCAGCAGCAACAACCCCACAGATACGCAGTATTTT.

This clonotype has at least ten counts. The rearrangement links TRBV7-2 to TRBJ2-1; 13 bases are shared with TRBD2. With 6 bases clipped from V and 0 bases from J, the junction kept 5 bases outside the gene matches. Per germline, CDR1 SGHTA and CDR2 FQGNSA. The CDR3 contains 17 residues. The CDR3 sequence is CASRRTSGSSSYNEQFF. The DNA for the CDR3 is TGTGCCAGCAGGAGGACTAGCGGGAGCAGCTCCTACAATGAGCAGTTCTTC. Complete variable domain (other parts from reference TRBV7-2 and TRBJ2-1): GAGVSQSPSNKVTEKGKDVELRCDPISGHTALYWYRQSLGQGLEFLIYFQGNSAPDKSGLPSDRFSAERTGGSVSTLTIQRTQQEDSAVYLCASRRTSGSSSYNEQFFGPGTRLTVL.

There are many counts of this clonotype. V is TRBV7-9 and J is TRBJ2-1, with D possibly TRBD1 on 5 matching bases. V lost 7 bases to trimming and J lost 8 bases, with 24 bases between them. The germline CDR1 and CDR2 sequences are SEHNR and FQNEAQ (reference sequence). The CDR3 has 16 amino acids. The CDR3 loop reads CASTPWISRALDEQFF. The CDR3 DNA reads as TGTGCCAGCACCCCCTGGATTAGCAGGGCCTTGGATGAGCAGTTCTTC.

There are a few counts of this clonotype. This rearrangement joins TRBV6-5 to TRBJ1-3, with TRBD1 matching 7 bases. The CDR3 spans 16 residues. Germline CDR1 MNHEY, CDR2 SVGAGI. Trimming at V came to 5 bases and at J to 8 bases, leaving 15 bases not matched to a gene. The DNA of the CDR3 is TGTGCCAGCAGTCCGAGGACAGGACTCGTTAGTGACACCATATATTTT. This encodes CASSPRTGLVSDTIYF.

This clonotype showed up just a few times. The gene calls are TRBV29-1 and TRBJ2-5, with D possibly being TRBD2 (5 bases). Germline lookup yields CDR1 SQVTM and CDR2 ANQGSEA. V dropped 3 bases and J dropped 1 base, with 12 bases sitting between them. The length of the CDR3 is 14 residues. The chain's CDR3 is CSVEGSMGQETQYF. CDR3 bases: TGCAGCGTTGAGGGGAGCATGGGCCAAGAGACCCAGTACTTC.

The chain is built from TRBV6-2 or TRBV6-3 and TRBJ2-7; TRBD1 aligns across 9 bases. Germline CDR1 is MNHEY and CDR2 is SVGEGT. The CDR3 extends over 15 amino acids. V trimming: 4 bases; J trimming: 5 bases; junction bases outside the gene matches: 9. Here the CDR3 DNA reads TGTGCCAGCAGTTCCGGGACAGGGTTAACAGACGAGCAGTACTTC. Its protein product is CASSSGTGLTDEQYF.

The rearrangement links TRBV20-1 to TRBJ2-5; TRBD1 is a possible D gene (5 bases). The J call may be mistaken, given a closer DNA end match to TRBJ2-7. The length of the CDR3 is 12 residues. CDR1 and CDR2 (germline): DFQATT, SNEGSKA (reference sequence). The CDR3 coding sequence is TGCAGTGCAGTTAGGGGCTCCTACGAGCAGTACTTC. It translates to CSAVRGSYEQYF.

The rearrangement links TRBV7-2 to TRBJ1-2; the D gene is possibly TRBD1 (5 bases). The CDR3 is 14 residues long. Germline values: CDR1 SGHTA, CDR2 FQGNSA. Between the trimmed V and J ends, which lost 3 bases and 4 bases, there was a span of 12 bases. The CDR3 bases are TGTGCCAGCAGCTTCAGGGCAGATACCTATGGCTACACCTTC. It is translated as CASSFRADTYGYTF.

This chain uses TRBV5-6 with TRBJ2-4; maybe TRBD2 (6 bases). Trimming removed 1 base at V and 4 bases at J, with 12 bases between. The CDR3 has 15 residues. CDR1 is SGHDT and CDR2 is YYEEEE in the germline V gene. The CDR3 is CASSLLLEGKNIQYF. CDR3 DNA sequence: TGTGCCAGCAGCTTGCTTTTGGAGGGGAAAAACATTCAGTACTTC.

This clonotype has only a few counts. The V call is TRBV4-2, the J call TRBJ1-2, with TRBD1 matching 7 bases. This CDR3 spans 15 amino acids. Germline trimming cut 4 bases from V and 6 bases from J; bases unmatched to any gene: 11. Germline V lookup: CDR1 LGHNA, CDR2 YNFKEQ. The CDR3 nucleotides are TGTGCCAGCAGCCCGCCGGGACAGTTAGGACATGGCTACACCTTC. Translating gives CASSPPGQLGHGYTF.

V gene TRBV7-2 combines with J gene TRBJ1-2; the D is unclear. V was clipped by 5 bases and J by 4 bases, with 17 bases between them. CDR3 length: 15 amino acids. CDR1 and CDR2 from the germline V gene are SGHTA and FQGNSA. The CDR3 bases are TGTGCCAGCAGCGGATTCACGAGACAAGTCTATGGCTACACCTTC. Residues: CASSGFTRQVYGYTF.

In its sample, this clonotype was seen a few times. The V call is TRBV12-3 or TRBV12-4, the J call TRBJ1-4; the D gene is possibly TRBD1 (5 bases). The length of the CDR3 is 15 residues. The germline V and J ends were trimmed by 6 bases and 8 bases, with 19 bases remaining between them. The CDR3 protein is CASRTRGDVLEKLFF. The CDR3 DNA follows: TGTGCCAGCAGAACCCGGGGGGACGTTTTAGAAAAACTGTTTTTT.

This clonotype has at least ten counts. At one of its ends the junction is not consistent with the germline gene, which may arise from a read error. The CDR3 protein is CSGRDSYNEQFF. CDR3 DNA sequence: TGCAGCGGTCGGGACAGCTACAATGAGCAATTCTTC. The rearrangement uses TRBV29-1 and TRBJ2-1, with 7 bases aligning to TRBD1. This CDR3 comprises 12 residues. From germline, CDR1 is SQVTM and CDR2 ANQGSEA.

The chain is built from TRBV5-1 and TRBJ2-5, with a tentative D call TRBD2 (6 bases). This CDR3 region has 15 residues. V was clipped by 2 bases and J by 5 bases, with 16 bases between them. From germline, CDR1 is SGHRS and CDR2 YFSETQ. The CDR3 bases are TGCGCCAGCAGCTTTACTAGCCAGGAAGGGGAGACCCAGTACTTC. It specifies CASSFTSQEGETQYF. The full variable domain, its missing parts supplied by reference TRBV5-1 and TRBJ2-5, is KAGVTQTPRYLIKTRGQQVTLSCSPISGHRSVSWYQQTPGQGLQFLFEYFSETQRNKGNFPGRFSGRQFSNSRSEMNVSTLELGDSALYLCASSFTSQEGETQYFGPGTRLLVL.

This chain joins TRBV20-1 and TRBJ2-3; possibly TRBD2 for D (6 bases). The V gene lost 0 bases and the J gene lost 2 bases, with 12 bases spanning the gap. The CDR3 has 15 amino acids. The germline gives CDR1 DFQATT, CDR2 SNEGSKA (reference sequence). This CDR3 is CSAREGSGYTDTQYF. The DNA of the CDR3 is TGCAGTGCTAGAGAAGGTAGCGGTTACACAGATACGCAGTATTTT.

This clonotype has just a few counts. This chain uses TRBV4-3 with TRBJ2-1; D may be TRBD1 (6 bases). In germline, CDR1 is LGHNA, CDR2 YSLEER. V was shortened by 4 bases and J by 6 bases, with 13 bases between the two germline ends. This CDR3 region has 14 residues. In DNA, the CDR3 is TGCGCCAGCAGCCGCATGAGGACAGTCAATGAGCAGTTCTTC. This sequence encodes CASSRMRTVNEQFF.

The chain couples TRBV15 to TRBJ1-2; D is uncertain. CDR3 length equals 12 residues. V lost 3 bases and J lost 8, with 10 bases in between. Germline V gene sequence: CDR1 LNHNV, CDR2 YYDKDF (reference sequence). CDR3 region: CATSSSDRGYTF. The CDR3, as DNA: TGTGCCACCAGCAGTTCCGATAGGGGCTACACCTTC.

In this sample, this clonotype turned up a few times. The chain carries TRBV25-1 and TRBJ2-5; D possibly corresponds to TRBD2 (6 bases). The CDR3 spans 15 residues. Deletions cut 4 bases from V and 3 bases from J, with 15 bases between. Looked up from germline, CDR1 is MGHDK and CDR2 is SYGVNS. CDR3 in amino acids: CASSVPGLLEETQYF. In DNA form, the CDR3 reads TGTGCCAGCAGTGTACCGGGACTTCTCGAAGAGACCCAGTACTTC.

On this clonotype: A much larger clone lies one base from this, so it may be a read error. V is TRBV7-2 and J is TRBJ2-5; D call uncertain. Looked up from germline, CDR1 is SGHTA and CDR2 is FQGNSA. V was pared by 11 bases and J by 2 bases, with 21 bases between. This CDR3 is 15 amino acids long. Written as DNA, the CDR3 is TGTGCCGGCACCACCAAAACCGGACCTCAAGAGACCCAGTACTTC. Protein: CAGTTKTGPQETQYF.

This clonotype was counted only a few times. Here the CDR3 DNA reads TGTGCCAGCAGTTACATTGGGGGACCCCCGACGTTTTTT. Translated: CASSYIGGPPTFF. The V gene is TRBV6-2 or TRBV6-3, the J gene TRBJ1-4; the D gene is possibly TRBD1 (5 bases). The germline CDR1 and CDR2 sequences are MNHEY and SVGEGT. CDR3 length equals 13 residues. The ends were cut back, 2 bases at V and 16 bases at J, with 17 bases in the middle.

The chain employs TRBV6-2 or TRBV6-3 and TRBJ2-4; D not certain. This CDR3 region has 13 residues. CDR1 and CDR2 from the germline V gene are MNHEY and SVGEGT. V gave up 6 bases and J gave up 0 bases, with 6 bases separating them. The CDR3 region has the DNA TGTGCCAGCAGGCCGTTAGCCAAAAACATTCAGTACTTC. It is translated as CASRPLAKNIQYF.